This entry lists 25 T cell receptor beta chains sequenced from one sample in a study of cytomegalovirus exposure and HLA in healthy donors. The data were produced by immunoSEQ multiplex PCR, yet TCRdb's version contains in-frame clones alone and is incomplete. Among about 110,000 clones listed, 88% were seen once. Material: PBMCs. These receptor sequences come from a woman aged 25 to 45 in good health and CMV-seropositive.

The chain is built from TRBV19 and TRBJ1-2; D remains ambiguous. Per the germline V gene, CDR1 is LNHDA and CDR2 is SQIVND (reference sequence). The CDR3 has 11 residues. Trimming shortened V by 4 bases and J by 6 bases, and 6 bases separated the two germline ends. The CDR3 DNA reads TGTGCCAGTAGTAACGGGGATGGCTACACCTTC. This sequence encodes CASSNGDGYTF.

The chain links TRBV7-9 to TRBJ1-2; 9 positions agree with TRBD1. This CDR3 contains 17 residues. CDR1 SEHNR and CDR2 FQNEAQ come from the germline V gene (reference sequence). V dropped 2 bases and J dropped 4; count of bases not matched to a gene: 11. CDR3 region: CASSLPMTGGGRYGYTF. The CDR3 region has the DNA TGTGCCAGCAGCTTACCCATGACAGGGGGGGGCCGCTATGGCTACACCTTC.

In its sample, this clone was seen once. The V call is TRBV30, the J call TRBJ2-1, with a possible D match to TRBD2 (6 bases). CDR3 length equals 12 residues. V was pared by 5 bases and J by 1 base, with 6 bases between. Germline loops: CDR1 GTSNPN, CDR2 SVGIG (reference sequence). CDR3 amino acids: CAWGTSYNEQFF. CDR3 in DNA: TGTGCCTGGGGGACTTCCTACAATGAGCAGTTCTTC.

The chain carries TRBV9 and TRBJ2-3, with TRBD2 identical over 9 bases. CDR3 length: 14 residues. The ends lost 7 bases at V and 0 bases at J; junction bases unmatched: 3. Germline V gene sequence: CDR1 SGDLS, CDR2 YYNGEE. The CDR3 here is CASGLAGSTDTQYF. The CDR3, as DNA: TGTGCCAGCGGCCTAGCGGGGAGCACAGATACGCAGTATTTT.

V gene TRBV4-3 combines with J gene TRBJ2-3, with TRBD2 as a possible D gene (7 bases). The CDR3 covers 14 residues. V was cut by 10 bases and J by 0 bases, with 14 bases left in between. Germline V gives CDR1 LGHNA, CDR2 YSLEER. The CDR3 DNA follows: TGCGCCACCGGGGAGGGGGGAAGCACAGATACGCAGTATTTT. Translating gives CATGEGGSTDTQYF.

V usage is TRBV4-2 and J usage is TRBJ1-2, with 8 bases aligning to TRBD1. With 1 base clipped from V and 4 bases from J, the junction kept 2 bases outside the gene matches. This CDR3 is 14 amino acids long. Germline lookup yields CDR1 LGHNA and CDR2 YNFKEQ. CDR3 coding DNA: TGTGCCAGCAGCCAAGGGACAGGGAGCTATGGCTACACCTTC. This codes for CASSQGTGSYGYTF.

CDR3 nucleotide sequence: TGTGCCAGCAGCACCATACTAGCGTACTCTCAAGAGACCCAGTACTTC. Encoded protein: CASSTILAYSQETQYF. This chain links TRBV5-6 with TRBJ2-5; 7 positions match TRBD2. Trimming took 4 bases from V and 2 from J; bases not matched to a gene: 11. This CDR3 has 16 residues. Germline CDR1 SGHDT, CDR2 YYEEEE. Filled out from reference TRBV5-6 and TRBJ2-5, the complete variable domain reads DAGVTQSPTHLIKTRGQQVTLRCSPKSGHDTVSWYQQALGQGPQFIFQYYEEEERQRGNFPDRFSGHQFPNYSSELNVNALLLGDSALYLCASSTILAYSQETQYFGPGTRLLVL.

The V call is TRBV23-1, the J call TRBJ2-7, with D possibly matching TRBD1 (5 bases). TRBV23-1 is marked as an open reading frame, function uncertain. The V end was cut by 7 bases, the J end by 2 bases, with 12 bases between. This CDR3 comprises 13 residues. The CDR3 nucleotides read TGCGCCAGCACGATGACAGCCCCCTACGAGCAGTACTTC. It is translated as CASTMTAPYEQYF.

In its sample, this clone was seen once. The chain couples TRBV5-4 to TRBJ1-3; TRBD1 agrees at 10 bases. Germline values: CDR1 SGHNT, CDR2 YYREEE (reference sequence). V gave up 4 bases and J gave up 3 bases; unmatched junction bases: 4. The CDR3 covers 15 residues. The CDR3 region is CASSQTGGFGNTIYF. The CDR3 DNA sequence: TGTGCCAGCAGCCAGACAGGGGGCTTTGGAAACACCATATATTTT.

The genes are TRBV5-1 and TRBJ2-1; D unresolved. The CDR3 runs to 13 residues. Per germline, CDR1 SGHRS and CDR2 YFSETQ. V lost 7 bases, J lost 3 bases, and 11 bases lay in between. CDR3 protein: CASGELNYNEQFF. As DNA, the CDR3 is TGCGCCAGCGGAGAATTGAACTACAATGAGCAGTTCTTC.

The CDR3 DNA reads TGTGCCAGCAGCTTGATGGTCGGGACAGAGAACACCGGGGAGCTGTTTTTT. It yields the protein CASSLMVGTENTGELFF. The V and J genes are TRBV7-2 and TRBJ2-2; 7 positions match TRBD1. Germline CDR1 SGHTA, CDR2 FQGNSA. This CDR3 has 17 residues. V shed 3 bases and J 1 base; nucleotides not matched to a gene: 8.

The chain couples TRBV9 to TRBJ2-1, with a tentative D call TRBD1 (6 bases). Germline CDR1 reads SGDLS; CDR2 reads YYNGEE. V was trimmed by 1 base and J by 8 bases, leaving 13 bases between them. This CDR3 region has 14 residues. CDR3: CASSVKNRVDEQFF. The CDR3 DNA reads as TGTGCCAGCAGCGTAAAGAACAGGGTTGATGAGCAGTTCTTC.

This chain uses TRBV5-1 with TRBJ1-6, with D perhaps TRBD1 (5 bases). Germline CDR1 SGHRS, CDR2 YFSETQ. The ends were cut back, 3 bases at V and 5 bases at J, with 9 bases in the middle. This CDR3 has 14 amino acids. In DNA, the CDR3 is TGCGCCAGCAGCTCGGGGGGAGATAATTCACCCCTCCACTTT. Its translation is CASSSGGDNSPLHF.

The rearrangement joins TRBV28 to TRBJ2-2, with D possibly matching TRBD2 (6 bases). Between the trimmed V and J ends, which lost 3 bases and 6 bases, there was a span of 14 bases. There are 15 residues in the CDR3. Germline CDR1 and CDR2: MDHEN and SYDVKM. In DNA, the CDR3 is TGTGCCAGCAGTTTCGGAACTAGCAAAGCCGGGGAGCTGTTTTTT. Amino acids: CASSFGTSKAGELFF. Complete variable domain (other parts from reference TRBV28 and TRBJ2-2): DVKVTQSSRYLVKRTGEKVFLECVQDMDHENMFWYRQDPGLGLRLIYFSYDVKMKEKGDIPEGYSVSREKKERFSLILESASTNQTSMYLCASSFGTSKAGELFFGEGSRLTVL.

V gene TRBV28 combines with J gene TRBJ1-1, with TRBD1 matching 9 bases. CDR1 and CDR2 (germline): MDHEN, SYDVKM. The CDR3 has 16 residues. The V gene end was trimmed by 6 bases and the J gene end by 2 bases; junction bases not matched to a gene: 10. CDR3 DNA sequence: TGTGCCAGCAGAGGGGCGGGACAGGGACACAACACTGAAGCTTTCTTT. Its protein is CASRGAGQGHNTEAFF.

This sequence joins TRBV5-1 and TRBJ2-3, with unresolved D. The germline gives CDR1 SGHRS, CDR2 YFSETQ. V was trimmed by 0 bases and J by 6 bases, leaving 11 bases between them. The CDR3 covers 14 residues. CDR3: CASSLATPADTQYF. The CDR3 bases are TGCGCCAGCAGCTTGGCGACTCCGGCCGATACGCAGTATTTT.

This chain joins TRBV5-1 and TRBJ1-1; TRBD1 agrees at 7 bases. Looked up from germline, CDR1 is SGHRS and CDR2 is YFSETQ. The CDR3 runs 17 residues. J lost 4 bases, V lost 0 bases, and 12 bases had no gene match. The CDR3 reads CASSLAVNRGVSTEAFF. The DNA of the CDR3 is TGCGCCAGCAGCTTGGCCGTGAACAGGGGCGTTAGCACTGAAGCTTTCTTT.

The genes are TRBV9 and TRBJ2-3; D is ambiguous. The V and J ends lost 0 bases and 6 bases respectively, with 11 bases between them. Germline CDR1 is SGDLS and CDR2 is YYNGEE. CDR3 length: 14 residues. The CDR3 coding sequence is TGTGCCAGCAGCGTAGCCCCCAGCGAGGATACGCAGTATTTT. Translated: CASSVAPSEDTQYF.

In nucleotides, the CDR3 is TGTGCCACCAAGATAGGCAGGCTGTACTTC. Its protein is CATKIGRLYF. This rearrangement joins TRBV27 to TRBJ2-4, with D hard to call. The CDR3 sequence is 10 residues long. The germline V gene encodes CDR1 MNHEY and CDR2 SMNVEV (reference sequence). The V gene lost 10 bases and the J gene lost 15 bases, with 16 bases spanning the gap.

This chain joins TRBV5-6 and TRBJ1-6; 8 nucleotides line up with TRBD1. The J segment lost 0 bases and the V segment lost 4 bases, leaving 9 bases of the junction unmatched. Germline V gene sequence: CDR1 SGHDT, CDR2 YYEEEE. This CDR3 has 18 amino acids. CDR3 residues: CASSGGQARSSYNSPLHF. Written as DNA, the CDR3 is TGTGCCAGCAGCGGGGGACAGGCCAGAAGCTCCTATAATTCACCCCTCCACTTT.

V and J are TRBV6-5 and TRBJ1-1; the match to TRBD1 covers 9 bases. The germline V gene has CDR1 MNHEY and CDR2 SVGAGI. Trimming cost V 8 bases and J 1 base; bases outside gene matches: 8. This CDR3 has 15 residues. Here the CDR3 reads CASGYRGLGNTEAFF. As DNA, the CDR3 is TGTGCCAGCGGATACAGGGGGCTTGGGAACACTGAAGCTTTCTTT.

The rearrangement links TRBV2 to TRBJ2-3, with D possibly being TRBD2 (5 bases). Germline V gene data show CDR1 as SNHLY and CDR2 as FYNNEI. The CDR3 is made up of 14 amino acids. V was shortened by 8 bases and J by 3 bases, with 15 bases between the two germline ends. The CDR3 DNA follows: TGTGCCAGCCGGGGAAGTGTAAAAACAGATACGCAGTATTTT. Its translation is CASRGSVKTDTQYF.

The rearrangement uses TRBV19 and TRBJ1-4, with TRBD1 matching over 8 bases. This CDR3 spans 15 amino acids. V shed 5 bases and J 8 bases; nucleotides not matched to a gene: 10. Germline CDR1 is LNHDA and CDR2 is SQIVND (reference sequence). In DNA, the CDR3 is TGTGCCAGTAGTCAGGGGGCCGGGGGACGAGAAAAACTGTTTTTT. This translates into CASSQGAGGREKLFF.

The CDR3 region has the DNA TGTGCCAGCAGTCTTGGACAGGGCATTTTGGAGACCCAGTACTTC. Translating gives CASSLGQGILETQYF. The chain recombines TRBV5-4 with TRBJ2-5; 8 bases match TRBD1. V shed 5 bases, J shed 5 bases, and the junction held 11 bases outside the gene matches. The CDR3 length is 15 residues. Germline CDR1 reads SGHNT; CDR2 reads YYREEE (reference sequence).

V gene TRBV4-1 combines with J gene TRBJ2-3; TRBD2 might be the D (5 bases). In germline, CDR1 is MGHRA, CDR2 YSYEKL. The CDR3 is 14 residues long. V was clipped by 1 base and J by 4 bases, with 9 bases between them. The chain's CDR3 is CASSQVSGADTQYF. In DNA form, the CDR3 reads TGCGCCAGCAGCCAAGTATCCGGGGCAGATACGCAGTATTTT.